This TCR beta chain was found in a study of blood T cell repertoires in COVID-19. Germline V gene sequence: CDR1 SNHLY, CDR2 FYNNEI. V lost 7 bases and J 6 bases, leaving 16 bases between the germline ends. The length of the CDR3 is 13 residues. TCRdb's copy holds only in-frame clones and misses some; the assay was immunoSEQ multiplex PCR. The sample contains approximately 260,000 clones, 82% of which appear only once. The sequencing sample was made of peripheral blood. This TCR was sampled from a woman older than 75 with active or convalescent COVID-19. The chain combines TRBV2 with TRBJ2-7; a weak D match, TRBD2 (6 bases). CDR3 DNA: TGTGCCAGCATGAGCTCGTTGGGAGGCGAGCAGTACTTC. It codes for CASMSSLGGEQYF.